Below, 24 T cell receptor beta chains from the same sample are listed, as sequenced in a study of memory B cells and T cells in multiple sclerosis. Measured with immunoSEQ multiplex PCR; TCRdb has only the in-frame clones, and not every one. The repertoire consists of roughly 12,000 clones, with roughly 81% occurring once and the leading ten covering 2.8%. CFSE-dim autoproliferating and CFSE-high non-proliferating T cells from unstimulated culture were sequenced separately. Cultures began with 45 million to 50 million CFSE-labeled PBMCs, unstimulated for 7 days, with replicate wells pooled. Their antigens are not known. Input material: PBMCs from blood kept in culture. These receptors all stem from a human donor with multiple sclerosis.

The chain carries TRBV9 and TRBJ1-1; weak D call: TRBD1 (5 bases). The CDR3 extends over 15 amino acids. The ends were cut back, 4 bases at V and 2 bases at J, with 15 bases in the middle. CDR1 is SGDLS, CDR2 YYNGEE, per germline. In DNA form, the CDR3 reads TGTGCCAGCAGCCTTAATCAGGGTACCAACACTGAAGCTTTCTTT. Its translation is CASSLNQGTNTEAFF.

This clone was observed a single time. The chain uses TRBV9 and TRBJ2-3, with D perhaps TRBD1 (6 bases). This CDR3 has 16 residues. V was cut by 4 bases and J by 9 bases, with 24 bases left in between. Germline lookup yields CDR1 SGDLS and CDR2 YYNGEE. This CDR3 reads CASSLGTLTIAGTQYF. DNA of the CDR3: TGTGCCAGCAGCCTCGGGACACTAACAATCGCAGGGACGCAGTATTTT.

The rearrangement joins TRBV7-8 to TRBJ2-5; 7 bases map to TRBD2. V was clipped by 3 bases and J by 4 bases; unmatched bases: 5. Germline-derived CDR1 and CDR2 are SGHVS and FQNEAQ. This CDR3 is built from 14 residues. The CDR3 DNA reads TGTGCCAGCAGCTTGCGGGAGTCTCTAGAGACCCAGTACTTC. Translated, it gives CASSLRESLETQYF.

This chain links TRBV13 with TRBJ2-3; D is ambiguous. From germline, CDR1 is PRHDT and CDR2 FYEKMQ (reference sequence). There are 13 residues in the CDR3. V was clipped by 3 bases and J by 1 base, with 5 bases between them. The CDR3 DNA is TGTGCCAGCAGCTTCCGGGGCACAGATACGCAGTATTTT. Translating it yields CASSFRGTDTQYF.

The chain has TRBV28 and TRBJ2-3, with TRBD2 identical over 13 bases. With V trimmed by 2 bases and J by 5 bases, 1 base remained unmatched. CDR1 and CDR2 from the germline V gene are MDHEN and SYDVKM. The length of the CDR3 is 15 residues. The CDR3 loop is CASSLGLAGVDTQYF. CDR3 bases: TGTGCCAGCAGTTTAGGACTAGCGGGAGTAGATACGCAGTATTTT.

The chain couples TRBV14 to TRBJ2-7; 8 positions agree with TRBD1. CDR1 and CDR2 from the germline V gene are SGHDN and FVKESK. The V segment lost 4 bases and the J segment 1 base; nucleotides outside the gene matches: 6. The CDR3 runs 15 residues. This chain's CDR3 is CASSPGQGWSYEQYF. In nucleotides, the CDR3 is TGTGCCAGCAGCCCAGGACAGGGATGGTCCTACGAGCAGTACTTC.

The chain has TRBV19 and TRBJ1-3; possibly TRBD1 for D (5 bases). The V end lost 1 base, the J end lost 8 bases, and 12 bases lay between the germline ends. CDR1 LNHDA and CDR2 SQIVND come from the germline V gene (reference sequence). CDR3 length equals 14 residues. The CDR3 protein is CASSIVQGRHTIYF. As DNA, the CDR3 is TGTGCCAGTAGTATAGTCCAGGGTCGACACACCATATATTTT.

The chain recombines TRBV19 with TRBJ2-1; TRBD2 might be the D (6 bases). The CDR3 is 17 amino acids. The V gene lost 6 bases and the J gene lost 2 bases, with 20 bases spanning the gap. Germline assignment: CDR1 LNHDA and CDR2 SQIVND (reference sequence). The CDR3 sequence is CASSGGAVPWAYNEQFF. CDR3 nucleotides: TGTGCCAGTAGCGGAGGGGCAGTCCCTTGGGCCTACAATGAGCAGTTCTTC.

The chain is built from TRBV2 and TRBJ2-1; TRBD2 might be the D (5 bases). CDR1 and CDR2 (germline): SNHLY, FYNNEI. V lost 7 bases to trimming and J lost 9 bases, with 19 bases between them. The CDR3 has 14 amino acids. CDR3 sequence (DNA): TGTGCCAGCAACCTCTACAGCGGACTTTTTGAGCAGTTCTTC. It specifies CASNLYSGLFEQFF.

This sequence joins TRBV5-1 and TRBJ1-2, with D possibly being TRBD1 (5 bases). Germline V lookup: CDR1 SGHRS, CDR2 YFSETQ. Trimming removed 0 bases at V and 4 bases at J, with 10 bases between. The CDR3 spans 14 residues. The CDR3 loop is CASSLAEGSYGYTF. CDR3 coding DNA: TGCGCCAGCAGCTTGGCGGAGGGGAGCTATGGCTACACCTTC.

Regarding this clone: The junction shows a germline mismatch at one end, possibly a read error. This chain links TRBV2 with TRBJ2-1; D is perhaps TRBD2 (6 bases). This CDR3 spans 14 amino acids. Germline V gene data show CDR1 as SNHLY and CDR2 as FYNNEI. The CDR3 loop reads CASTAGLNYDEQFF. The CDR3 DNA sequence: TGTGCCAGCACCGCGGGACTGAACTACGATGAGCAGTTCTTC.

The rearrangement uses TRBV13 and TRBJ1-4; the D is unclear. The V and J ends lost 0 bases and 4 bases respectively, with 6 bases between them. The CDR3 length is 14 residues. CDR1 and CDR2 (germline): PRHDT, FYEKMQ (reference sequence). CDR3 DNA sequence: TGTGCCAGCAGCTTAGGGCCCCTTAATGAAAAACTGTTTTTT. Translating gives CASSLGPLNEKLFF.

The chain is built from TRBV14 and TRBJ1-3; D perhaps matches TRBD1 (6 bases). V lost 3 bases to trimming and J lost 0 bases, with 12 bases between them. CDR1 and CDR2 from the germline V gene are SGHDN and FVKESK. The CDR3 is 16 residues long. CDR3 bases: TGTGCCAGCAGCCAGTTACAGGGCCTCTCTGGAAACACCATATATTTT. Translation: CASSQLQGLSGNTIYF.

The chain links TRBV19 to TRBJ2-1, with a possible D match to TRBD2 (6 bases). CDR1 and CDR2 (germline): LNHDA, SQIVND (reference sequence). V lost 6 bases to trimming and J lost 15 bases, with 15 bases between them. The CDR3 has 11 residues. CDR3 nucleotides: TGTGCCAGTAGCGATAGCGGTACGGGGTTCTTC. This translates into CASSDSGTGFF.

The chain combines TRBV6-1 with TRBJ1-1; no reliable D call. With 2 bases removed from V and 2 bases from J, the gap between germline ends came to 15 bases. This CDR3 is 16 amino acids long. Germline CDR1 MNHNS, CDR2 SASEGT. CDR3 sequence reads: CASSERASSLNTEAFF. CDR3 nucleotide sequence: TGTGCCAGCAGTGAAAGGGCCAGTTCCCTAAACACTGAAGCTTTCTTT.

The chain carries TRBV18 and TRBJ1-6, with unresolved D. Germline-derived CDR1 and CDR2 are KGHSH and LQKENI. This CDR3 is 17 amino acids long. V shed 2 bases and J shed 5 bases, with 16 bases lying between them. The CDR3 DNA is TGTGCCAGCTCACCAACCCCGCGAAAGTTAGATAATTCACCCCTCCACTTT. Translation: CASSPTPRKLDNSPLHF.

The chain couples TRBV5-5 to TRBJ2-5; TRBD2 matches 7 bases. Per germline, CDR1 SGHKS and CDR2 YYEKEE (reference sequence). The CDR3 is 15 residues long. J gave up 1 base and V 0 bases, and 3 bases lay outside the gene matches. The CDR3 bases are TGTGCCAGCAGCTTGGGGTCTAGCGGCCAAGAGACCCAGTACTTC. Translated: CASSLGSSGQETQYF.

The V and J genes are TRBV6-5 and TRBJ2-7, with D maybe TRBD1 (6 bases). The CDR3 consists of 14 residues. The V and J ends lost 6 bases and 0 bases respectively, with 12 bases between them. Germline V lookup: CDR1 MNHEY, CDR2 SVGAGI. The CDR3 bases are TGTGCCAGCAGCCTCCGACAGGTCTCCTACGAGCAGTACTTC. Translating it yields CASSLRQVSYEQYF.

The chain couples TRBV9 to TRBJ2-3; D gene ambiguous. The CDR3 is 16 residues long. V shed 2 bases and J shed 2 bases, with 15 bases lying between them. In germline, CDR1 is SGDLS, CDR2 YYNGEE. CDR3 sequence: CASSVEGSSYTDTQYF. DNA for the CDR3: TGTGCCAGCAGCGTGGAAGGATCGTCATACACAGATACGCAGTATTTT.

The genes are TRBV9 and TRBJ2-1; a weak D match, TRBD1 (6 bases). V lost 0 bases to trimming and J lost 3 bases, with 13 bases between them. The CDR3 runs 16 residues. Germline assignment: CDR1 SGDLS and CDR2 YYNGEE. The CDR3 DNA reads as TGTGCCAGCAGCGTAGAACACAGGGTGGACTACAATGAGCAGTTCTTC. Its protein product is CASSVEHRVDYNEQFF.

This chain joins TRBV11-3 and TRBJ2-2; D is unclear. This CDR3 region has 17 residues. Per germline, CDR1 SGHNT and CDR2 YENEEA. Trimming pared 8 bases from V and 1 base from J, leaving 20 bases between. This chain's CDR3 is CASGLRRSGENTGELFF. The DNA for the CDR3 is TGTGCCAGCGGCCTGAGGCGATCAGGCGAGAACACCGGGGAGCTGTTTTTT.

V gene TRBV28 combines with J gene TRBJ2-1, with 14 nucleotides matching TRBD2. V was clipped by 5 bases and J by 2 bases; unmatched bases: 2. CDR3 size: 16 residues. Germline assignment: CDR1 MDHEN and CDR2 SYDVKM. CDR3 bases: TGTGCCAGCAGTCGACTAGCGGGGGGGACCTACAATGAGCAGTTCTTC. Its protein product is CASSRLAGGTYNEQFF.

The chain joins TRBV5-1 to TRBJ2-3; 10 bases align to TRBD1. Germline V CDR1 and CDR2: SGHRS, YFSETQ. The CDR3 sequence is 14 residues long. J lost 6 bases, V lost 3 bases, and 4 bases had no gene match. This CDR3 reads CASSSGQGGDTQYF. The CDR3 DNA reads as TGCGCCAGCAGCTCCGGACAGGGGGGCGATACGCAGTATTTT.

The chain joins TRBV2 to TRBJ2-2; 12 bases map to TRBD2. The CDR3 extends over 13 amino acids. V lost 8 bases to trimming and J lost 7 bases; unmatched junction nucleotides: 2. Per germline, CDR1 SNHLY and CDR2 FYNNEI. DNA of the CDR3: TGTGCCAGCGGACTAGCGGGGAACGGGGAGCTGTTTTTT. Its protein is CASGLAGNGELFF.